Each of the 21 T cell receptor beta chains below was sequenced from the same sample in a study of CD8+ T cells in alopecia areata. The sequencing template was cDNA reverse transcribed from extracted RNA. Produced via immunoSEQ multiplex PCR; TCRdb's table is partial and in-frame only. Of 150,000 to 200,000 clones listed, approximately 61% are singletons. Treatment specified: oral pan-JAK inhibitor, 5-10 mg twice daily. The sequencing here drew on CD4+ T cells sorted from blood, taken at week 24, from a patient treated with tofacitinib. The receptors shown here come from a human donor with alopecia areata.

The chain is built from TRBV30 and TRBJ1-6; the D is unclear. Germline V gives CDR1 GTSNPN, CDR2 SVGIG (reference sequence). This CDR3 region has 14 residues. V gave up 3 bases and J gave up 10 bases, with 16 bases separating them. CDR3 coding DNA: TGTGCCTGGAGAGGTGGGGAGCCGGGATCACCCCTCCACTTT. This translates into CAWRGGEPGSPLHF.

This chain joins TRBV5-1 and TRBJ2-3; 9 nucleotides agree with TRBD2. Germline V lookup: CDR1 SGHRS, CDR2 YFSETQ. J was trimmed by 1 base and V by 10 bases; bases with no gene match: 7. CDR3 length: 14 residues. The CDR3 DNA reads TGCGCCTCTACAGCGGGGGGCCGCACAGATACGCAGTATTTT. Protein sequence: CASTAGGRTDTQYF.

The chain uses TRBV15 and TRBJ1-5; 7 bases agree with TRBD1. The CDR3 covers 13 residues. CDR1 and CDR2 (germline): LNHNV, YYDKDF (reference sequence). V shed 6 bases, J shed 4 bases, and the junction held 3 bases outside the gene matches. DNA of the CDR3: TGTGCCACCAGGGGACAGACTAATCAGCCCCAGCATTTT. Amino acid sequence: CATRGQTNQPQHF. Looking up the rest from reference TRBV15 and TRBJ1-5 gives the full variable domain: DAMVIQNPRYQVTQFGKPVTLSCSQTLNHNVMYWYQQKSSQAPKLLFHYYDKDFNNEADTPDNFQSRRPNTSFCFLDIRSPGLGDTAMYLCATRGQTNQPQHFGDGTRLSIL.

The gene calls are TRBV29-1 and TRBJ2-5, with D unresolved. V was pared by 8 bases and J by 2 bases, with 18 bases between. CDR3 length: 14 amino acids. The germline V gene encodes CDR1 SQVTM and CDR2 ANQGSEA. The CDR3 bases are TGCAGCCTGACCTACGAAGGATTACAAGAGACCCAGTACTTC. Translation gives CSLTYEGLQETQYF. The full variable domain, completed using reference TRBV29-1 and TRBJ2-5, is SAVISQKPSRDICQRGTSLTIQCQVDSQVTMMFWYRQQPGQSLTLIATANQGSEATYESGFVIDKFPISRPNLTFSTLTVSNMSPEDSSIYLCSLTYEGLQETQYFGPGTRLLVL.

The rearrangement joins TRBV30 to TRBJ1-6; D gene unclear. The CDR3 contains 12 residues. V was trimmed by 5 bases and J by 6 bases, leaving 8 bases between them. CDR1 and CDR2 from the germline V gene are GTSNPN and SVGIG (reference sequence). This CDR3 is CAWGRVNSPLHF. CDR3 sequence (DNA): TGTGCCTGGGGACGGGTTAATTCACCCCTCCACTTT.

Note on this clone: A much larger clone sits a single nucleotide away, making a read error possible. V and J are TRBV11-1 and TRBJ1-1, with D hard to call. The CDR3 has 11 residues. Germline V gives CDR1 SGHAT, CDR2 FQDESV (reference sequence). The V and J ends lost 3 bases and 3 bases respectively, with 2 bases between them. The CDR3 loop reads CASSLDTEAFF. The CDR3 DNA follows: TGTGCCAGCAGCTTGGACACTGAAGCTTTCTTT.

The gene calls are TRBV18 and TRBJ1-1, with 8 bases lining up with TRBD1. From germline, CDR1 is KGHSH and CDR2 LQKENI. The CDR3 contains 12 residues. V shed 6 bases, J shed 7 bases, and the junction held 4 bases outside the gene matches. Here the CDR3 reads CASSRTGLEAFF. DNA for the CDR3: TGTGCCAGCTCCCGGACAGGGCTTGAAGCTTTCTTT.

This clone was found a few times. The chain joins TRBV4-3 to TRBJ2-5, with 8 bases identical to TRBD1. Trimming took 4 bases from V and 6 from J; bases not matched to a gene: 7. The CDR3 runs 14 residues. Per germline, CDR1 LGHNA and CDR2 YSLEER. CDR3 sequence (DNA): TGCGCCAGCAGCCCAGGGGGCGCAAGCCAGACCCAGTACTTC. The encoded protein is CASSPGGASQTQYF.

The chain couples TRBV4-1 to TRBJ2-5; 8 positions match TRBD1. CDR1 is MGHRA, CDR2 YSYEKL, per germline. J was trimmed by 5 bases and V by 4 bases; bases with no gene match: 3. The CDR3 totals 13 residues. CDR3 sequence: CASSLQGAETQYF. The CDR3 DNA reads TGCGCCAGCAGCCTCCAGGGGGCCGAGACCCAGTACTTC.

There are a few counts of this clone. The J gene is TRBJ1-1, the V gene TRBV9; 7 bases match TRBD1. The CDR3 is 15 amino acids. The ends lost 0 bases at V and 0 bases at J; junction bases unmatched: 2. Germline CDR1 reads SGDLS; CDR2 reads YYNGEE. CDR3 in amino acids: CASSVEGALNTEAFF. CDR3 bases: TGTGCCAGCAGCGTAGAGGGGGCACTGAACACTGAAGCTTTCTTT.

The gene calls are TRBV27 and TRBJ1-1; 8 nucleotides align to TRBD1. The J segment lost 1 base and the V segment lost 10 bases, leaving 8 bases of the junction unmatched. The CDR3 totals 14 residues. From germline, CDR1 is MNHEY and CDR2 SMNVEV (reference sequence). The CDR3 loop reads CATRTGSPNTEAFF. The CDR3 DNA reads TGTGCCACCCGGACAGGGAGTCCGAACACTGAAGCTTTCTTT.

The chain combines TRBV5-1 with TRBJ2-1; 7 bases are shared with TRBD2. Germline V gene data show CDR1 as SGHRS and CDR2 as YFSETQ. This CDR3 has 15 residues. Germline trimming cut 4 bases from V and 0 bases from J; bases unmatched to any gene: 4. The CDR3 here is CASSRGGSSYNEQFF. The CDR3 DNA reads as TGCGCCAGCAGCCGCGGGGGAAGCTCCTACAATGAGCAGTTCTTC.

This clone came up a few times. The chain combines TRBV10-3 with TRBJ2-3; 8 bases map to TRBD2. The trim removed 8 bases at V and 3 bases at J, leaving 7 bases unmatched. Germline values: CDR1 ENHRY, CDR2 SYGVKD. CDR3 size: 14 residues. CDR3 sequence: CAIGRSGGTDTQYF. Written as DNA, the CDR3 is TGTGCCATCGGTCGGTCGGGGGGGACAGATACGCAGTATTTT.

The CDR3 here is CASSSVSGGPQTQYF. In DNA form, the CDR3 reads TGTGCCAGCAGCTCGGTTAGCGGGGGGCCCCAGACCCAGTACTTC. V usage is TRBV7-2 and J usage is TRBJ2-5, with 10 bases aligning to TRBD2. CDR1 and CDR2 from the germline V gene are SGHTA and FQGNSA. V lost 4 bases to trimming and J lost 6 bases; unmatched junction nucleotides: 8. The CDR3 has 15 amino acids.

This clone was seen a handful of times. CDR3: CASSEQGLTEAFF. In DNA form, the CDR3 reads TGTGCCAGCTCAGAACAGGGATTGACTGAAGCTTTCTTT. J is TRBJ1-1 and V is TRBV18; maybe TRBD1 (6 bases). Between the trimmed V and J ends, which lost 5 bases and 5 bases, there was a span of 12 bases. The CDR3 is 13 amino acids. In germline, CDR1 is KGHSH, CDR2 LQKENI.

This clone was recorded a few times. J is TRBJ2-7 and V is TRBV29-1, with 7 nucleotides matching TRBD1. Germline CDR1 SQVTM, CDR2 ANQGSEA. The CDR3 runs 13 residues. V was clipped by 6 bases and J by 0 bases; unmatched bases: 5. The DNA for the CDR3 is TGCAGCGTGGGACAGAGAAACTCCTACGAGCAGTACTTC. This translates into CSVGQRNSYEQYF.

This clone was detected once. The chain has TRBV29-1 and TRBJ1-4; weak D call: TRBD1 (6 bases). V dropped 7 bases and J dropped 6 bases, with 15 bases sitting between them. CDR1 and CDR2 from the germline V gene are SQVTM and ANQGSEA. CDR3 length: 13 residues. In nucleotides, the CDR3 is TGCAGCGCTCGGGGACAATTACATGAAAAACTGTTTTTT. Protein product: CSARGQLHEKLFF.

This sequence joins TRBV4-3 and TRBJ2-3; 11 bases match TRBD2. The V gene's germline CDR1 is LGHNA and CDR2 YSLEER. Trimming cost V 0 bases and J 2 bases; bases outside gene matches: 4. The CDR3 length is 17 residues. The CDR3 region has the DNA TGCGCCAGCAGCCAAGATCGGACTAGCGGGTACACAGATACGCAGTATTTT. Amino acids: CASSQDRTSGYTDTQYF.

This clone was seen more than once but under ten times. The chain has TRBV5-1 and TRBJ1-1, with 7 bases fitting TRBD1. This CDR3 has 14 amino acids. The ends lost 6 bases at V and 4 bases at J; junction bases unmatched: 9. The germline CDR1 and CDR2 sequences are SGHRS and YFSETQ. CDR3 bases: TGCGCCAGCACCTTAGACGGGACAGTCACTGAAGCTTTCTTT. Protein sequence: CASTLDGTVTEAFF.

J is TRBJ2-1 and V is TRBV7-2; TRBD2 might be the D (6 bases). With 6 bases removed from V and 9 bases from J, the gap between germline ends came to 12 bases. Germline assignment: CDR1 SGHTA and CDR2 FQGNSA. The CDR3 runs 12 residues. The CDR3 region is CASRRVEGEQFF. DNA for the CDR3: TGTGCCAGCAGAAGAGTGGAGGGTGAGCAGTTCTTC.

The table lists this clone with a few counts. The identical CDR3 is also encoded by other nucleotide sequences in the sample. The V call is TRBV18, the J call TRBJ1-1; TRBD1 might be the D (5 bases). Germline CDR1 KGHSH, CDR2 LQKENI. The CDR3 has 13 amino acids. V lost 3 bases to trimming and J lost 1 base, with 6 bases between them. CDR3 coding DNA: TGTGCCAGCTCACCGGGGCAGAACACTGAAGCTTTCTTT. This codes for CASSPGQNTEAFF.